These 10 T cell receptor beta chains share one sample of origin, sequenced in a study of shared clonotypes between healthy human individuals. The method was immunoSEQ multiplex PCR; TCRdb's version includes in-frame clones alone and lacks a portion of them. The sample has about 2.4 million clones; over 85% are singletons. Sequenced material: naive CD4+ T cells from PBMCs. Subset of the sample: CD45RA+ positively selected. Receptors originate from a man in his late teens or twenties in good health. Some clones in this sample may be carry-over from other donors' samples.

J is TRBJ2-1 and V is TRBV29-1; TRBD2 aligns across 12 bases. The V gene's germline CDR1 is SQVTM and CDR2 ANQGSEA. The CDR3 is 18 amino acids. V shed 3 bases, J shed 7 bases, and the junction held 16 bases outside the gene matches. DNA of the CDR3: TGCAGCGTTGAGGCCTCAGGGGAACCGACTAGCGGGAGAAATGAGCAGTTCTTC. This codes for CSVEASGEPTSGRNEQFF.

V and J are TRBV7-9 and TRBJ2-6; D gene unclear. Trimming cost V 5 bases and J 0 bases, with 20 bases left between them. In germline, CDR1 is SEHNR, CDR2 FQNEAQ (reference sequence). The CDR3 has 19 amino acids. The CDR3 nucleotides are TGTGCCAGCAGCGAAACTATGGCGGTAGTCTTCTCTGGGGCCAACGTCCTGACTTTC. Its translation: CASSETMAVVFSGANVLTF.

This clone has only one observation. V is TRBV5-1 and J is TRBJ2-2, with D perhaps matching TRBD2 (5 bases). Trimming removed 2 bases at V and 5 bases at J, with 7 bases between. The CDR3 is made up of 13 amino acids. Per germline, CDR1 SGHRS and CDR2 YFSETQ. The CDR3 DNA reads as TGCGCCAGCAGCTTCCTAGCAACCGGGGAGCTGTTTTTT. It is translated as CASSFLATGELFF.

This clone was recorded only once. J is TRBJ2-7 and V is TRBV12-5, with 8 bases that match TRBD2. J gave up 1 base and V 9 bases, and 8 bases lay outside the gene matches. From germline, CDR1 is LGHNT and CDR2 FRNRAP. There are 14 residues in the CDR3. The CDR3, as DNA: TGTGCTAGCTACCCGGGACTAGATTCCTACGAGCAGTACTTC. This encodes CASYPGLDSYEQYF.

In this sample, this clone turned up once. CDR3 DNA sequence: TGTGCCAGCAGCTTAGATTACTTTGGCGGGAGGGCAGCCAAAAACATTCAGTACTTC. It is translated as CASSLDYFGGRAAKNIQYF. The chain has TRBV7-9 and TRBJ2-4, with 9 nucleotides matching TRBD2. Trimming at V came to 1 base and at J to 0 bases, leaving 10 bases not matched to a gene. The CDR3 has 19 residues. Germline loops: CDR1 SEHNR, CDR2 FQNEAQ (reference sequence).

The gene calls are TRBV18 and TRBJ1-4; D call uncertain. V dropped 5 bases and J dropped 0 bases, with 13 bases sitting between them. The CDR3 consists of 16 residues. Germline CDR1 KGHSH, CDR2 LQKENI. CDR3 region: CASSTRQLSTNEKLFF. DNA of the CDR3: TGTGCCAGCTCAACACGCCAGCTATCAACTAATGAAAAACTGTTTTTT.

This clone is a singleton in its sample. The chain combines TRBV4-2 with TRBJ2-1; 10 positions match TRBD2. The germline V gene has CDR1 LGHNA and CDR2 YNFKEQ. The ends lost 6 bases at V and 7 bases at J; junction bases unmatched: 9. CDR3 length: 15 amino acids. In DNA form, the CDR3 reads TGTGCCAGCAGTTCCCGGACTAGCGGTCTTAATGAGCAGTTCTTC. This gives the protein CASSSRTSGLNEQFF.

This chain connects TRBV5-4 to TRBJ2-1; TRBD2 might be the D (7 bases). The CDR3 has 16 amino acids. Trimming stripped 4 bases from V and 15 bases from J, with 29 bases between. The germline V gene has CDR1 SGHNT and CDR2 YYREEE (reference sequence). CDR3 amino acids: CASSPGGLVARGGPFF. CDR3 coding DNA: TGTGCCAGCAGCCCGGGAGGCTTGGTAGCGAGGGGGGGGCCGTTCTTC.

The CDR3 coding sequence is TGCGCCAGCAGCCAAGATACTAGGACAGTCTACAGGGGGGAGCTGTTTTTT. Its protein is CASSQDTRTVYRGELFF. The chain employs TRBV4-3 and TRBJ2-2; possible D gene TRBD1, 6 bases. The CDR3 is made up of 17 amino acids. Trimming removed 0 bases from V and 8 bases from J, with 19 bases in between. In germline, CDR1 is LGHNA, CDR2 YSLEER.

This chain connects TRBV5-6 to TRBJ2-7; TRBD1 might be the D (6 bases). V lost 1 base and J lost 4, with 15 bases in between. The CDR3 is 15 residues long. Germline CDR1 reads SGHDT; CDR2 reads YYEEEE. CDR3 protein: CASSLRGTLPYEQYF. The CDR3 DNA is TGTGCCAGCAGCTTGAGGGGGACCCTCCCGTACGAGCAGTACTTC. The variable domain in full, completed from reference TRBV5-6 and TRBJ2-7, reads DAGVTQSPTHLIKTRGQQVTLRCSPKSGHDTVSWYQQALGQGPQFIFQYYEEEERQRGNFPDRFSGHQFPNYSSELNVNALLLGDSALYLCASSLRGTLPYEQYFGPGTRLTVT.